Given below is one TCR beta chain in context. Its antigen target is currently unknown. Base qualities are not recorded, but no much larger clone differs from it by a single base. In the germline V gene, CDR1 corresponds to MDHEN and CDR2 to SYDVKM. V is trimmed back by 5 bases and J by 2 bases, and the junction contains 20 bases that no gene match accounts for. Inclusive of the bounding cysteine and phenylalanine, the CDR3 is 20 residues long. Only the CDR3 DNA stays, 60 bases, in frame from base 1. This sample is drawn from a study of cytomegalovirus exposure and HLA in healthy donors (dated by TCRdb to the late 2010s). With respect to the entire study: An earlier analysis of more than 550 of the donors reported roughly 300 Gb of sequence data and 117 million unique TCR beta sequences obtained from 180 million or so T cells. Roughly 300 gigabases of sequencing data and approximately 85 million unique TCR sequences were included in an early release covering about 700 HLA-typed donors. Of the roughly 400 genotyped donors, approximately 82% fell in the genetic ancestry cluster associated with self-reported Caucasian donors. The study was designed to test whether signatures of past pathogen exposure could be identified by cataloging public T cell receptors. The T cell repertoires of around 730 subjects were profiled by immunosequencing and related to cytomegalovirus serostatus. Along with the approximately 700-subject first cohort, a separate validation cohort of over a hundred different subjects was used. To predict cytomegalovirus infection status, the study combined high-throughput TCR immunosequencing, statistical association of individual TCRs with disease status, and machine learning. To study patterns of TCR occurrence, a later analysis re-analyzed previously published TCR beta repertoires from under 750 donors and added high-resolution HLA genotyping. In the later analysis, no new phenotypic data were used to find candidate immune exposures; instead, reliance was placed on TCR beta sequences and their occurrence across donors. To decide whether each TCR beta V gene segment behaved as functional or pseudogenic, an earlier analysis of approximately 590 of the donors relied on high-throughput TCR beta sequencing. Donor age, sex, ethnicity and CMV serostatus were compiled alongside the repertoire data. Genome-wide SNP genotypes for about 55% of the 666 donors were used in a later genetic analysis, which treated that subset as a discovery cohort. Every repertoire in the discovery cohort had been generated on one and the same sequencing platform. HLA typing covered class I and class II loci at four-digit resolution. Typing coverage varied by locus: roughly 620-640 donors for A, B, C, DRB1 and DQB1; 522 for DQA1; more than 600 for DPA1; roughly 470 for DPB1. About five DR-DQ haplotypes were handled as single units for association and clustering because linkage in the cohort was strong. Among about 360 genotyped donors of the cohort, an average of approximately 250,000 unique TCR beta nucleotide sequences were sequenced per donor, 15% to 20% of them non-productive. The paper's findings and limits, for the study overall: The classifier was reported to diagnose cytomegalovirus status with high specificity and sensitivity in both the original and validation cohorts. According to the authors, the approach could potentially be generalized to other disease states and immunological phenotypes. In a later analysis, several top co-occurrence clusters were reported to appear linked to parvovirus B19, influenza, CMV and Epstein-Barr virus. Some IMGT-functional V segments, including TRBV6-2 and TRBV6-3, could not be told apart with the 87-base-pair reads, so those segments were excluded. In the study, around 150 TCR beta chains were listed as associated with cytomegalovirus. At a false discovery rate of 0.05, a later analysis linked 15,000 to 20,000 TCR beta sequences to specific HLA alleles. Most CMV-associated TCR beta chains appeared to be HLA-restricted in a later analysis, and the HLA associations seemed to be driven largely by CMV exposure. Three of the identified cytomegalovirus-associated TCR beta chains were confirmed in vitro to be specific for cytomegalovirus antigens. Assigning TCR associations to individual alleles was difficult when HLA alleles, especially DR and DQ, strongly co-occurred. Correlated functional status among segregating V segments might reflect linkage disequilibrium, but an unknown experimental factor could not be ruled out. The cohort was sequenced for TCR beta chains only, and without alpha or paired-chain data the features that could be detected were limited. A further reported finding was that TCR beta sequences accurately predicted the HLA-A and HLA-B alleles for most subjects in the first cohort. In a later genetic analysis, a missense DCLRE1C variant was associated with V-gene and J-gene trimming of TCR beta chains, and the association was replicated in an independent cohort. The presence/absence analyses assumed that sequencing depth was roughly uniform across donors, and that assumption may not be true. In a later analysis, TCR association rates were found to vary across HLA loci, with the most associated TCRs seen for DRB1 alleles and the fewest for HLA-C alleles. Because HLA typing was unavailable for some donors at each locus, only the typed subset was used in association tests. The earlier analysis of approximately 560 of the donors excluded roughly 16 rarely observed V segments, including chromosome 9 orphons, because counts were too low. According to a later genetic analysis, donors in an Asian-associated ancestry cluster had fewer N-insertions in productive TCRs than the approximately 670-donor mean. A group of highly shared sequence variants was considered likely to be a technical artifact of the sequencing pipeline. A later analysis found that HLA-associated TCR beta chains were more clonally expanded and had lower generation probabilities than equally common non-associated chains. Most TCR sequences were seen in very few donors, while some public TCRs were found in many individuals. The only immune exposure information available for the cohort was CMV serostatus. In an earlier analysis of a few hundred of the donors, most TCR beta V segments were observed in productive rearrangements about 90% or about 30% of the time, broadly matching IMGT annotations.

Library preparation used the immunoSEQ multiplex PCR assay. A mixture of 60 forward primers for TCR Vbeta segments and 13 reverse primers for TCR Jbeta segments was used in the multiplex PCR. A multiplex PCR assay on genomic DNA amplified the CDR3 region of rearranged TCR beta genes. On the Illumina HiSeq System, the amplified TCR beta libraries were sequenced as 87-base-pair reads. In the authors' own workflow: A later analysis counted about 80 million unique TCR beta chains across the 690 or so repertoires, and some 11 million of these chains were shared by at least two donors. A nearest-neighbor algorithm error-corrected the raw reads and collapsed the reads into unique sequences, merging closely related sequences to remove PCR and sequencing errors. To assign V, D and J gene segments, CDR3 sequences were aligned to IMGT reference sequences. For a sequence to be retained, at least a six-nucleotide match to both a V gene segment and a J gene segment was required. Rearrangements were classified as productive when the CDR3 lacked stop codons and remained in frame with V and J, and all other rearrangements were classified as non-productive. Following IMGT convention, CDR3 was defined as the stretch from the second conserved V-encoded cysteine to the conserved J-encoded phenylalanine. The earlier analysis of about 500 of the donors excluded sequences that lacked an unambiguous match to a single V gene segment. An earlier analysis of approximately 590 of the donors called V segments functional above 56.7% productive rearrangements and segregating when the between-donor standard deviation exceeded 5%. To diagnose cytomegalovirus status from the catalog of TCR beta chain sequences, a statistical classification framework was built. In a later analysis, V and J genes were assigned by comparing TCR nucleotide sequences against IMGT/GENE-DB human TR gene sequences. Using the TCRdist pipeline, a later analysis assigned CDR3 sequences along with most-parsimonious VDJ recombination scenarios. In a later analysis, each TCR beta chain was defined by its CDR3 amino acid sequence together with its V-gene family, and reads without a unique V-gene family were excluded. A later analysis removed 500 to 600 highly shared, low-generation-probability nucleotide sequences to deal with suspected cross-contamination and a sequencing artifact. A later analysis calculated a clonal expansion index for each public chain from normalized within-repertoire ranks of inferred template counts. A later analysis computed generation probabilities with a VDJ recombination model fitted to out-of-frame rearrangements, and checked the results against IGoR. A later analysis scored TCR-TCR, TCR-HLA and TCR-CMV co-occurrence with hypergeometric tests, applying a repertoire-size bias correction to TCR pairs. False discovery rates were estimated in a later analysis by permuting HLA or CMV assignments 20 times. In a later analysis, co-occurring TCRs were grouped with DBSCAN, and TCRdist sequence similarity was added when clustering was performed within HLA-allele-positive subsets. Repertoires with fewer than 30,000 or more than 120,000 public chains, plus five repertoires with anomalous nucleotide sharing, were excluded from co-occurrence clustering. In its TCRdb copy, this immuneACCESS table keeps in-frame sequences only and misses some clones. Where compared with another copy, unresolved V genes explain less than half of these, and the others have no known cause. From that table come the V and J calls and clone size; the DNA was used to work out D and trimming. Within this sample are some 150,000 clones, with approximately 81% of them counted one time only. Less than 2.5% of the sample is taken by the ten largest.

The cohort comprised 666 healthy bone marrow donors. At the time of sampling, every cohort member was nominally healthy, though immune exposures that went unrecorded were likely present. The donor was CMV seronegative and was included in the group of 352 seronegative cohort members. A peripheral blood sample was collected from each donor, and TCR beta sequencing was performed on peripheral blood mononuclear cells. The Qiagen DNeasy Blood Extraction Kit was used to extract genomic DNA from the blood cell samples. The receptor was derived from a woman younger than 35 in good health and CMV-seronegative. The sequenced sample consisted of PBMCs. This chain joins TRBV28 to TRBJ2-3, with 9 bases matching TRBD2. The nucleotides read TGTGCCAGCAGTCCCCCAGGCGGGAGGGCCCCTCGCCAGGACACAGATACGCAGTATTTT. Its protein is CASSPPGGRAPRQDTDTQYF.